One sample yielded the 30 T cell receptor beta chains listed below, sequenced in a study of prognosis after radiotherapy for stage I lung cancer (dated by TCRdb to about 2021). Sequencer: Illumina HiSeq 3000. The TCR beta CDR3 region was amplified from genomic DNA by two rounds of multiplex PCR. In the first round of PCR, primers specific to each TRBV and TRBJ gene were used, and the primer sequences are filed in Chinese patent CN105087789A. Starting from the raw public reads, TCRdb applied fastp trimming at Q25, assembled clones with MiXCR and retained in-frame beta chains. Each record represents a unique CDR3 protein, reported with the most common genes and DNA among its rows. The sample has some 8,500 distinct CDR3 sequences on record, around 62% of them singletons. The leading ten clones occupy 15% to 20% of the sample. Material: PBMCs, obtained before or after stereotactic body radiation therapy (not recorded which). Source of these receptors: a donor over 45 with non-small cell lung cancer.

Of note for this clonotype: This likely traces to a read error, being one base from a far larger clone. This chain uses TRBV20-1 with TRBJ2-5, with 10 positions matching TRBD2. The assigned J gene may be wrong: the sequence end matches TRBJ2-1 better. The CDR3 runs to 14 residues. Germline CDR1 and CDR2: DFQATT and SNEGSKA (reference sequence). CDR3 coding DNA: TGCAGTGCTAGTGGGACTAGCGTACACAATGAGCAGTTCTTC. Its translation: CSASGTSVHNEQFF.

Details on this clonotype: With a far larger clone one base away, a read error is the likely cause. The CDR3 nucleotides are TGCGCCAGCAGCCTGGGGGCAGACTACGAGCAGTACTTC. Translating it yields CASSLGADYEQYF. The chain has TRBV4-3 and TRBJ2-7; maybe TRBD1 (6 bases). Germline V gene data show CDR1 as LGHNA and CDR2 as YSLEER. This CDR3 contains 13 residues. V shed 4 bases and J shed 3 bases, with 10 bases lying between them.

This clonotype is deemed medium-sized (0.01 to 0.1%). CDR3 protein: CASRSVQENTEAFF. CDR3 coding DNA: TGTGCCAGCCGGTCGGTTCAGGAGAACACTGAAGCTTTCTTT. The chain has TRBV2 and TRBJ1-1; D gene uncertain. The CDR3 runs 14 residues. Germline loops: CDR1 SNHLY, CDR2 FYNNEI. V lost 8 bases to trimming and J lost 1 base, with 14 bases between them.

A word on this clonotype: This probably arose from a read error, given a far larger clone one base away. The V and J genes are TRBV6-5 and TRBJ1-5; weak D call: TRBD1 (6 bases). Looked up from germline, CDR1 is MNHEY and CDR2 is SVGAGI. The CDR3 consists of 14 residues. The ends were cut back, 10 bases at V and 2 bases at J, with 15 bases in the middle. CDR3 coding DNA: TGTGCCATCCAGGACAGAGCGGGCAATCAGCCCCAGCATTTT. The encoded protein is CAIQDRAGNQPQHF.

Judged by abundance, this clonotype is medium-sized. The chain recombines TRBV7-3 with TRBJ2-1; D remains ambiguous. The germline V gene encodes CDR1 SGHTA and CDR2 FQGTGA. With 2 bases removed from V and 2 bases from J, the gap between germline ends came to 7 bases. There are 14 residues in the CDR3. CDR3 sequence: CASSLHAAYNEQFF. The CDR3 DNA follows: TGTGCCAGCAGCTTACATGCGGCCTACAATGAGCAGTTCTTC.

This sequence joins TRBV20-1 and TRBJ2-3; a weak D match, TRBD2 (6 bases). V gave up 5 bases and J gave up 6 bases, with 15 bases separating them. The CDR3 loop spans 13 amino acids. The V gene's germline CDR1 is DFQATT and CDR2 SNEGSKA (reference sequence). In nucleotides, the CDR3 is TGCAGTGCTCCGACTAGTGGTCATGATACGCAGTATTTT. Amino acids: CSAPTSGHDTQYF.

V gene TRBV2 combines with J gene TRBJ2-1, with 14 positions matching TRBD2. The length of the CDR3 is 17 residues. Germline CDR1 and CDR2: SNHLY and FYNNEI. V trimming: 6 bases; J trimming: 1 base; junction bases outside the gene matches: 5. In nucleotides, the CDR3 is TGTGCCAGCAGGGAGGGACTAGCGGGAGAGTCCTACAATGAGCAGTTCTTC. Translated: CASREGLAGESYNEQFF.

The genes are TRBV20-1 and TRBJ1-6; no clear D gene. The CDR3 consists of 13 residues. Germline V CDR1 and CDR2: DFQATT, SNEGSKA (reference sequence). Trimming stripped 1 base from V and 7 bases from J, with 8 bases between. The CDR3 bases are TGCAGTGCTAGAGTCACGGGAAATTCACCCCTCCACTTT. Residues: CSARVTGNSPLHF.

This clonotype has only a few counts. One base separates it from a far larger clone, so it is likely a read error. The V and J genes are TRBV6-9 and TRBJ2-1; 8 nucleotides align to TRBD2. The CDR3 runs to 15 residues. The germline CDR1 and CDR2 sequences are MNHGY and SVAAGI. J gave up 8 bases and V 4 bases, and 10 bases lay outside the gene matches. The CDR3 region is CASSSTSGRRYEQFF. As DNA, the CDR3 is TGTGCCAGCAGTTCGACAAGCGGGAGACGTTATGAGCAGTTCTTC.

The rearrangement links TRBV19 to TRBJ2-1; 9 nucleotides line up with TRBD1. Per the germline V gene, CDR1 is LNHDA and CDR2 is SQIVND (reference sequence). V gave up 5 bases and J gave up 4 bases; unmatched junction bases: 9. The CDR3 contains 16 residues. The CDR3 DNA reads TGTGCCAGTAGTGTGGGGACAGGGTCCGGGTACAATGAGCAGTTCTTC. This sequence encodes CASSVGTGSGYNEQFF. Supplemented by reference TRBV19 and TRBJ2-1, the full variable domain reads DGGITQSPKYLFRKEGQNVTLSCEQNLNHDAMYWYRQDPGQGLRLIYYSQIVNDFQKGDIAEGYSVSREKKESFPLTVTSAQKNPTAFYLCASSVGTGSGYNEQFFGPGTRLTVL.

The chain has TRBV5-1 and TRBJ2-3; TRBD2 agrees at 8 bases. The CDR3 is 18 residues long. The germline V gene encodes CDR1 SGHRS and CDR2 YFSETQ. V shed 4 bases and J 1 base; nucleotides not matched to a gene: 14. The CDR3 bases are TGCGCCAGCAGCCCCGGGGGGGCGGGAACCTTTCGCACAGATACGCAGTATTTT. Translating it yields CASSPGGAGTFRTDTQYF.

J is TRBJ1-2 and V is TRBV19; D remains unclear. Per the germline V gene, CDR1 is LNHDA and CDR2 is SQIVND (reference sequence). Trimming left V 7 bases short and J 3 bases short, with 12 bases between. The CDR3 is 13 amino acids. CDR3 amino acids: CASKSGMDYGYTF. CDR3 coding DNA: TGTGCCAGTAAATCCGGGATGGACTATGGCTACACCTTC.

As concerns this clonotype: This likely came from a read error, as a far larger clone is one base away. The chain is built from TRBV6-5 and TRBJ1-2; D is unclear. The CDR3 is 13 amino acids. Germline assignment: CDR1 MNHEY and CDR2 SVGAGI. The CDR3 loop is CASRRNFNYVYTF. The DNA for the CDR3 is TGTGCCAGCAGACGGAATTTTAACTATGTCTACACCTTC.

V and J are TRBV2 and TRBJ2-7; possible D gene TRBD2, 5 bases. Germline CDR1 SNHLY, CDR2 FYNNEI. Trimming removed 4 bases from V and 0 bases from J, with 10 bases in between. This CDR3 has 14 residues. The CDR3 loop reads CASSVERRSYEQYF. CDR3 in DNA: TGTGCCAGCAGTGTGGAGCGGCGCTCCTACGAGCAGTACTTC.

In this sample, this clonotype turned up many times. The CDR3, as DNA: TGTGCCAGCAGAAGTCAAGCAGGGGTCACTGAAGCTTTCTTT. Its translation: CASRSQAGVTEAFF. The V call is TRBV5-5, the J call TRBJ1-1; D perhaps matches TRBD1 (6 bases). With 5 bases removed from V and 4 bases from J, the gap between germline ends came to 15 bases. This CDR3 is built from 14 residues. The germline gives CDR1 SGHKS, CDR2 YYEKEE (reference sequence). Based on the CDR3 plus reference TRBV5-5 and TRBJ1-1, the full variable domain is DAGVTQSPTHLIKTRGQQVTLRCSPISGHKSVSWYQQVLGQGPQFIFQYYEKEERGRGNFPDRFSARQFPNYSSELNVNALLLGDSALYLCASRSQAGVTEAFFGQGTRLTVV.

This clonotype was detected a few times. The V call is TRBV24-1, the J call TRBJ2-1; 11 bases are shared with TRBD2. The length of the CDR3 is 13 residues. The germline CDR1 and CDR2 sequences are KGHDR and SFDVKD. J was trimmed by 10 bases and V by 12 bases; bases with no gene match: 10. The CDR3 region has the DNA TGTGCCTCCGGGACTAGCGGTTTGGAAGAGCAGTTCTTC. This encodes CASGTSGLEEQFF.

Points on this clonotype: A far larger clone lies a single base away; this is likely a read error. The chain uses TRBV6-6 and TRBJ2-7; no definite D call. CDR1 and CDR2 from the germline V gene are MNHNY and SVGAGI (reference sequence). The CDR3 covers 14 residues. The CDR3: CSSSTDSWAYEQYF. The CDR3 coding sequence is TGTTCCAGCAGTACCGATTCCTGGGCCTACGAGCAGTACTTC.

This clonotype appeared many times. This chain links TRBV11-1 with TRBJ2-5; D unresolved. This CDR3 is built from 14 residues. Trimming took off 1 base at V and 0 bases at J, with 6 bases between the two ends. CDR1 is SGHAT and CDR2 is FQDESV in the germline V gene (reference sequence). The DNA for the CDR3 is TGTGCCAGCAGCTTAGGCAGCAACCAAGAGACCCAGTACTTC. It codes for CASSLGSNQETQYF.

Within the sample, this clonotype is medium-sized. DNA of the CDR3: TGTGCCAGCAGCTCGAGCTCCTACGAGCAGTACTTC. Amino acids: CASSSSSYEQYF. The rearrangement links TRBV11-2 to TRBJ2-7; no reliable D call. The V gene lost 4 bases and the J gene lost 0 bases, with 4 bases spanning the gap. From germline, CDR1 is SGHAT and CDR2 FQNNGV. The CDR3 extends over 12 amino acids. Full variable domain (rest looked up from reference TRBV11-2 and TRBJ2-7): EAGVAQSPRYKIIEKRQSVAFWCNPISGHATLYWYQQILGQGPKLLIQFQNNGVVDDSQLPKDRFSAERLKGVDSTLKIQPAKLEDSAVYLCASSSSSYEQYFGPGTRLTVT.

The chain employs TRBV7-9 and TRBJ2-7, with 12 bases matching TRBD2. This CDR3 spans 16 amino acids. Germline CDR1 is SEHNR and CDR2 is FQNEAQ (reference sequence). Unmatched junction bases numbered 9, after V lost 2 bases and J lost 7 bases. CDR3 bases: TGTGCCAGCAGCTTACTCGGACTAGCGGGGCGGAAGGAGCAGTACTTC. Its translation is CASSLLGLAGRKEQYF.

The CDR3 here is CATSHRLSSSYNEQFF. Written as DNA, the CDR3 is TGTGCCACCAGCCACCGACTGTCTAGCTCCTACAATGAGCAGTTCTTC. V is TRBV15 and J is TRBJ2-1; no firm D call. In germline, CDR1 is LNHNV, CDR2 YYDKDF (reference sequence). The CDR3 totals 16 residues. The germline V and J ends were trimmed by 5 bases and 0 bases, with 14 bases remaining between them.

The chain is built from TRBV27 and TRBJ1-6, with 7 bases that match TRBD1. CDR3 length: 14 residues. Germline V gene data show CDR1 as MNHEY and CDR2 as SMNVEV (reference sequence). Trimming at V came to 6 bases and at J to 9 bases, leaving 8 bases not matched to a gene. CDR3: CASRQGWSGSPLHF. CDR3 bases: TGTGCCAGCAGACAGGGGTGGTCGGGTTCACCCCTCCACTTT.

For this clonotype: A far larger clone is just one base off, so this is likely a read error. The chain employs TRBV12-5 and TRBJ2-1, with no clear D. Per the germline V gene, CDR1 is LGHNT and CDR2 is FRNRAP. The CDR3 length is 15 residues. CDR3 residues: CVSSKEFRSYNEQFF. CDR3 nucleotides: TGTGTCAGCAGTAAGGAGTTCCGCTCCTACAATGAGCAGTTCTTC.

The chain joins TRBV20-1 to TRBJ2-3; 11 bases are a match to TRBD2. The CDR3 extends over 17 amino acids. Trimming at V came to 6 bases and at J to 2 bases, leaving 13 bases not matched to a gene. Germline assignment: CDR1 DFQATT and CDR2 SNEGSKA (reference sequence). As DNA, the CDR3 is TGCAGTGCAACCCGCCGGACTAGCGGGCATCTCACAGATACGCAGTATTTT. Protein: CSATRRTSGHLTDTQYF.

The chain has TRBV6-1 and TRBJ2-1; perhaps TRBD2 as D (6 bases). Germline CDR1 reads MNHNS; CDR2 reads SASEGT. With 4 bases removed from V and 11 bases from J, the gap between germline ends came to 21 bases. The CDR3 loop spans 15 amino acids. This CDR3 is CASSGDAGRRNKQFF. In nucleotides, the CDR3 is TGTGCCAGCAGTGGGGATGCGGGACGCAGAAATAAGCAGTTCTTC.

By frequency in the sample, this clonotype is large (0.1 to 1%). The chain carries TRBV6-1 and TRBJ2-7, with D tentatively TRBD2 (6 bases). V was pared by 7 bases and J by 5 bases, with 9 bases between. This CDR3 has 11 amino acids. CDR1 is MNHNS and CDR2 is SASEGT in the germline V gene. In DNA, the CDR3 is TGTGCCAGCAAGGAGGGTCACGAGCAGTACTTC. Residues: CASKEGHEQYF.

Regarding this clonotype: This probably arose from a read error, given a far larger clone one base away. The genes are TRBV6-1 and TRBJ2-7; possibly TRBD1 for D (6 bases). Trimming shortened V by 8 bases and J by 7 bases, and 18 bases separated the two germline ends. This CDR3 comprises 13 residues. In germline, CDR1 is MNHNS, CDR2 SASEGT. CDR3 in amino acids: CASGWGPRDEQYF. The CDR3 nucleotides are TGTGCCAGCGGGTGGGGGCCTAGGGATGAGCAGTACTTC.

The V gene is TRBV28, the J gene TRBJ2-1; 7 bases agree with TRBD1. V lost 6 bases, J lost 0 bases, and 5 bases stayed unmatched. Germline CDR1 MDHEN, CDR2 SYDVKM. The CDR3 loop spans 15 amino acids. CDR3 sequence: CASRGGWSSYNEQFF. The DNA of the CDR3 is TGTGCCAGCAGAGGGGGCTGGAGCTCCTACAATGAGCAGTTCTTC.

The rearrangement links TRBV5-1 to TRBJ2-3, with 7 bases lining up with TRBD2. Looked up from germline, CDR1 is SGHRS and CDR2 is YFSETQ. This CDR3 is 14 amino acids long. V trimming: 7 bases; J trimming: 4 bases; junction bases outside the gene matches: 9. In DNA, the CDR3 is TGCGCCAGCGGGGATGGACTAGGACCAGATACGCAGTATTTT. Its protein product is CASGDGLGPDTQYF.

Comments on this clonotype: A far more abundant clone sits one base away, making this likely a read error. The chain links TRBV6-1 to TRBJ2-5; no clear D gene. Judging by the DNA end, TRBJ2-1 fits better; the J call may be wrong. The germline V gene has CDR1 MNHNS and CDR2 SASEGT. The CDR3 consists of 11 residues. The CDR3 nucleotides read TGTGCCAGCAGCTCATGCCGTGAGCAGTTCTTC. It encodes CASSSCREQFF.